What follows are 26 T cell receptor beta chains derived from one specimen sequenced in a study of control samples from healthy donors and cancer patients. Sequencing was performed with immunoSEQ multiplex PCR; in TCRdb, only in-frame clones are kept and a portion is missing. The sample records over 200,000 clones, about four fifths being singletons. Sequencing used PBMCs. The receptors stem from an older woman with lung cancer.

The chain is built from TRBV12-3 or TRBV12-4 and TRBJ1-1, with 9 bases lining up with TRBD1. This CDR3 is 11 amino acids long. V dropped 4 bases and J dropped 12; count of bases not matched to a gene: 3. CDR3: CASSWDRATFF. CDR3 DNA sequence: TGTGCCAGCAGTTGGGACAGGGCGACTTTCTTT.

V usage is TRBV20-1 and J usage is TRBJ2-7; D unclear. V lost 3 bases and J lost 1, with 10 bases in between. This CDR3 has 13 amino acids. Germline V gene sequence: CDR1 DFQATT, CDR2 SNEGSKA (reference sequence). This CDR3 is CSASLPPSYEQYF. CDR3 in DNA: TGCAGTGCTAGTCTGCCTCCTTCCTACGAGCAGTACTTC.

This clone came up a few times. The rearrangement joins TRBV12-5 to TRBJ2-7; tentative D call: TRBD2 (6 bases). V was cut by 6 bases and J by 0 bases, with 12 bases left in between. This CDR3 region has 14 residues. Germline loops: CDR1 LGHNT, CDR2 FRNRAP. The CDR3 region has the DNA TGTGCTAGTGGCGTGCGGGACGGCTCCTACGAGCAGTACTTC. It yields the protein CASGVRDGSYEQYF. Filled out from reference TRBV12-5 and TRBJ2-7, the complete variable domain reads DARVTQTPRHKVTEMGQEVTMRCQPILGHNTVFWYRQTMMQGLELLAYFRNRAPLDDSGMPKDRFSAEMPDATLATLKIQPSEPRDSAVYFCASGVRDGSYEQYFGPGTRLTVT.

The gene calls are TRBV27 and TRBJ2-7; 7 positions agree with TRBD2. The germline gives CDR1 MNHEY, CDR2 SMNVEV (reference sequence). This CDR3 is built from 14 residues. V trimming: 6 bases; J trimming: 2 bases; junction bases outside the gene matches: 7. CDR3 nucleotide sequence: TGTGCCAGCAGAAGAGCGGGGTCCCCCTACGAGCAGTACTTC. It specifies CASRRAGSPYEQYF.

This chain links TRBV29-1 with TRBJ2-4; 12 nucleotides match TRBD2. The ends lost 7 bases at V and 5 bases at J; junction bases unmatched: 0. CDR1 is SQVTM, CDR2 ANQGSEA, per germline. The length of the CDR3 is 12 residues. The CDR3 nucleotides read TGCAGCGGGACTAGCGGGGAAAACATTCAGTACTTC. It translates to CSGTSGENIQYF.

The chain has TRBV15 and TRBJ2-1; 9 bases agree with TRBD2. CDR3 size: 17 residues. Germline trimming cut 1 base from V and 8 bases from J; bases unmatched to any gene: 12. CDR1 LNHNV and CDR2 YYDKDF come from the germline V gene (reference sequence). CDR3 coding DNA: TGTGCCACCAGCAGAGTTCGCGGTAGCGGGAGCTGGGATGAGCAGTTCTTC. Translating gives CATSRVRGSGSWDEQFF. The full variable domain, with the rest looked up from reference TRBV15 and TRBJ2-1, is DAMVIQNPRYQVTQFGKPVTLSCSQTLNHNVMYWYQQKSSQAPKLLFHYYDKDFNNEADTPDNFQSRRPNTSFCFLDIRSPGLGDTAMYLCATSRVRGSGSWDEQFFGPGTRLTVL.

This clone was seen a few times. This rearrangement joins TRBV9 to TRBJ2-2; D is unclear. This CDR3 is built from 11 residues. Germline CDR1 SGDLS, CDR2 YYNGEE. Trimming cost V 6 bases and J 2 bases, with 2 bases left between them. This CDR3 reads CASTNTGELFF. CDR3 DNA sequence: TGTGCCAGCACAAACACCGGGGAGCTGTTTTTT.

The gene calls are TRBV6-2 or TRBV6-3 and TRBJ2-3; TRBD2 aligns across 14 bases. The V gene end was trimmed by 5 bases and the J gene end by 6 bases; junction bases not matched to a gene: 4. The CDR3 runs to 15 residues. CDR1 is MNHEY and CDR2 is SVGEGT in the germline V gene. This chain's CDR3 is CASSLRTSGGDTQYF. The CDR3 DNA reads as TGTGCCAGCAGTCTTAGGACTAGCGGGGGGGATACGCAGTATTTT.

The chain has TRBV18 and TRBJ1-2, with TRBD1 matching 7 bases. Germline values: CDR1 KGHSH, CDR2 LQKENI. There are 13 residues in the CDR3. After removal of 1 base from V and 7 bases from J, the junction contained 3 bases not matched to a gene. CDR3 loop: CASSPQGAGGYTF. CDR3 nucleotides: TGTGCCAGCTCACCACAGGGGGCTGGTGGCTACACCTTC.

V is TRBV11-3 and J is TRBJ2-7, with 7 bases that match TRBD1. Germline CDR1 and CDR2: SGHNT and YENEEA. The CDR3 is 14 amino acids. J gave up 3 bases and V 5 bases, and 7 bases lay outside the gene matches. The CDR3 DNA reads TGTGCCAGCAGCGTAGGACAGGTCGGCTACGAGCAGTACTTC. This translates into CASSVGQVGYEQYF.

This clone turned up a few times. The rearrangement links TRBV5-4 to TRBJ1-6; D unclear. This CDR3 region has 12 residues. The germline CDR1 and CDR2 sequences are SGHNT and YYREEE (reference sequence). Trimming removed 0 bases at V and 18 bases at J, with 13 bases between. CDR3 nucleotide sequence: TGTGCCAGCAGCTTGGGGGGAAGCCCATACCACTTT. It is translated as CASSLGGSPYHF. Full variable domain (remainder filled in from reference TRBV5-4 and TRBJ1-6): ETGVTQSPTHLIKTRGQQVTLRCSSQSGHNTVSWYQQALGQGPQFIFQYYREEENGRGNFPPRFSGLQFPNYSSELNVNALELDDSALYLCASSLGGSPYHFGNGTRLTVT.

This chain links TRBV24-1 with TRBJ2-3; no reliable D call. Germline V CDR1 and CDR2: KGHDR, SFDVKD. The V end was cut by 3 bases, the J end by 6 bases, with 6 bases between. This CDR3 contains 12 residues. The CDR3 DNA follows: TGTGCCACCAGTGATACCCCGGATACGCAGTATTTT. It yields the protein CATSDTPDTQYF.

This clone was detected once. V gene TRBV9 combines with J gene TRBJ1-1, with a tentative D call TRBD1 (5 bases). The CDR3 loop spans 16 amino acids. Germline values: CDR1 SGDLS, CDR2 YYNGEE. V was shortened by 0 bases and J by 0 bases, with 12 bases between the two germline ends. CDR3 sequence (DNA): TGTGCCAGCAGCGTAGCTAAGGAGGGGATGAACACTGAAGCTTTCTTT. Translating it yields CASSVAKEGMNTEAFF.

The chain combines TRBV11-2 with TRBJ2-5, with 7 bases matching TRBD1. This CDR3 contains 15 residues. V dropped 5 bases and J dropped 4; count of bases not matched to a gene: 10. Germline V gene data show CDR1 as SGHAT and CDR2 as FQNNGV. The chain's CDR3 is CASSPQTGQGETQYF. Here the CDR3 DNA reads TGTGCCAGCAGCCCTCAGACAGGGCAAGGAGAGACCCAGTACTTC.

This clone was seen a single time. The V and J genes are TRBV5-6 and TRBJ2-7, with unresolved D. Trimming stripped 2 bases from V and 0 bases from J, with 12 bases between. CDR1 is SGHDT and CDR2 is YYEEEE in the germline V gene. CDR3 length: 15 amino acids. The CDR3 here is CASSFGPTDSYEQYF. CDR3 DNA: TGTGCCAGCAGCTTCGGTCCGACGGACTCCTACGAGCAGTACTTC.

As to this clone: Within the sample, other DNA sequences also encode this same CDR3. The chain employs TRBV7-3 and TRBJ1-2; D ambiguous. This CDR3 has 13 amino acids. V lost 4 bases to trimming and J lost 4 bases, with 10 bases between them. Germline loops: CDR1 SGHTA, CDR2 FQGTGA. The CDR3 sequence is CASSSGGSYGYTF. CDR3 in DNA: TGTGCCAGCAGCTCTGGAGGTAGCTATGGCTACACCTTC.

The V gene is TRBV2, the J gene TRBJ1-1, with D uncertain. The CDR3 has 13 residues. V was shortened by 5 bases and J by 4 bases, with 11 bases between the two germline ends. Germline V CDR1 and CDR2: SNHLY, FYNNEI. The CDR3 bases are TGTGCCAGCAGTACTACAGTGACCACTGAAGCTTTCTTT. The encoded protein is CASSTTVTTEAFF.

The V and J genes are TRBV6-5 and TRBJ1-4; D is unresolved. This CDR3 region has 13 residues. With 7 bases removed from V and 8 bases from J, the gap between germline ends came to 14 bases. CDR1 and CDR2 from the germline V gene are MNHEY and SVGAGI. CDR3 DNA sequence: TGTGCCAGCAAACGGGGTCGATGGGAAAAACTGTTTTTT. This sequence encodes CASKRGRWEKLFF.

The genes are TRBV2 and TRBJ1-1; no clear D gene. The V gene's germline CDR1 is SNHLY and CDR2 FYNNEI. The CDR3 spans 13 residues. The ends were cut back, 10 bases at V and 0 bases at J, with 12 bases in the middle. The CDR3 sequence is CATHREVNTEAFF. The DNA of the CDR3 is TGTGCCACCCATAGAGAGGTGAACACTGAAGCTTTCTTT.

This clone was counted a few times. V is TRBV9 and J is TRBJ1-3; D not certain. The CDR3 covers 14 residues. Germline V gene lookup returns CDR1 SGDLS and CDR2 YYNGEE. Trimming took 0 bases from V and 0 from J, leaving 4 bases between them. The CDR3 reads CASSVDSSGNTIYF. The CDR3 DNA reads TGTGCCAGCAGCGTAGACAGCTCTGGAAACACCATATATTTT.

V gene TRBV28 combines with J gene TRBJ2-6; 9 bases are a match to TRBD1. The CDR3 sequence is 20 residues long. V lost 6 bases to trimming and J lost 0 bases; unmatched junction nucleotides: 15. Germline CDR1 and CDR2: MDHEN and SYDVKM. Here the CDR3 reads CASSEATGTGTTSGANVLTF. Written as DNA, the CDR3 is TGTGCCAGCAGCGAAGCTACCGGGACAGGGACAACCTCTGGGGCCAACGTCCTGACTTTC.

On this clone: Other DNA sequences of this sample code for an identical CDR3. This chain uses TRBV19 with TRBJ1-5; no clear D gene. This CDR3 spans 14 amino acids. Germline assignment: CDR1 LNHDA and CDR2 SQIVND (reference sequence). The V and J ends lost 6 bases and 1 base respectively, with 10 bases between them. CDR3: CASSIQISNQPQHF. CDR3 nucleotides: TGTGCCAGTAGCATACAGATAAGCAATCAGCCCCAGCATTTT.

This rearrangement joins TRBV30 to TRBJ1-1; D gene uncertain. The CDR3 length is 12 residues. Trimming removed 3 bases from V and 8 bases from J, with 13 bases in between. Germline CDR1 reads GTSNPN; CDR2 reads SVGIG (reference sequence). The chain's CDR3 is CAWSRHLFEAFF. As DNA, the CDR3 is TGTGCCTGGAGCAGACACCTCTTCGAAGCTTTCTTT.

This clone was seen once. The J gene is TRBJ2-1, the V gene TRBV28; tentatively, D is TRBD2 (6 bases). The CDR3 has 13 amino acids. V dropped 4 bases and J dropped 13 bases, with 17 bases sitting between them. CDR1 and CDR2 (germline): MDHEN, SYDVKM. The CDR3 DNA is TGTGCCAGCAGTTCCTCGGGACTCACAAACCAGTTCTTC. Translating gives CASSSSGLTNQFF.

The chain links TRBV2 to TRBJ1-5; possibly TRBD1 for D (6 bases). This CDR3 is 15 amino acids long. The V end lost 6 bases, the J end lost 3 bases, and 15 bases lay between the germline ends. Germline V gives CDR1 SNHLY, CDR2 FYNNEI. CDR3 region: CASSAMLGANQPQHF. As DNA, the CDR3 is TGTGCCAGCAGCGCAATGCTGGGGGCCAATCAGCCCCAGCATTTT.

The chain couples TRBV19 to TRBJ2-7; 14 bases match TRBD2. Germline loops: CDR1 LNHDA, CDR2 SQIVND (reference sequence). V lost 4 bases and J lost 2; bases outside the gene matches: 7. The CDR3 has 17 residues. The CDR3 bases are TGTGCCAGTAGTACGGGACTAGCGGGAGTTGGGGCCTACGAGCAGTACTTC. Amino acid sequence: CASSTGLAGVGAYEQYF.